The T cell receptor beta chain described here comes from a study of blood T cell repertoires in COVID-19. Study summary: From the United States, Italy and Spain came samples of acute and convalescent COVID-19.

The authors' processing: Amplification of reference gene primers was used by the study to estimate nucleated cell counts. Profiling relied on immunoSEQ multiplex PCR, and the TCRdb table lists in-frame clones only, not all of them. V, J and clone size are taken as reported in that table, and D and trimming were inferred from the DNA itself. The data show 200,000 to 250,000 clones, more than 70% seen once. From germline, CDR1 is SGHAT and CDR2 FQNNGV. J was trimmed by 2 bases and V by 5 bases; bases with no gene match: 9. This CDR3 region has 15 residues. This clone has just one count. V gene TRBV11-2 combines with J gene TRBJ2-7; 7 positions match TRBD1. The TCR comes from a woman in her forties or fifties who had recovered from COVID-19. The sequencing sample was made of PBMCs or T cells enriched from blood (not recorded which). The CDR3, as DNA: TGTGCCAGCAGCCGCCAAGACAGGGCTACCTACGAGCAGTACTTC. Its translation: CASSRQDRATYEQYF.